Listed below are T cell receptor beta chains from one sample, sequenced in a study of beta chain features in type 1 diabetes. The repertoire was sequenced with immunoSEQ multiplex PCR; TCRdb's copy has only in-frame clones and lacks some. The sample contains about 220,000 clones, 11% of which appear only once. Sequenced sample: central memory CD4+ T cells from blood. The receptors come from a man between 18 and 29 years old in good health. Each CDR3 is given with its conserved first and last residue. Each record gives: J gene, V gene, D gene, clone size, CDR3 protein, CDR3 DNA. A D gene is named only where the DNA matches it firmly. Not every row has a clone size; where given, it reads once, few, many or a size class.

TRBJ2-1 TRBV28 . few CASSSGGFYNEQFF TGTGCCAGCAGTTCTGGCGGCTTCTACAATGAGCAGTTCTTC
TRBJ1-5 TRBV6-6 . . CASSPVGPQHF TGTGCCAGCAGCCCCGTTGGGCCCCAGCATTTT
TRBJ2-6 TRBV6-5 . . CASSPGSGANVLTF TGTGCCAGCAGTCCAGGGTCTGGGGCCAACGTCCTGACTTTC
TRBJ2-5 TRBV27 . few CASRPRTPYQETQYF TGTGCCAGCAGACCCCGTACACCGTACCAAGAGACCCAGTACTTC
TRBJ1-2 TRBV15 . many CATSRDGTVQSYGYTF TGTGCCACCAGCAGAGATGGAACAGTCCAATCCTATGGCTACACCTTC
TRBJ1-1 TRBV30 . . CAFSLNTEAFF TGTGCCTTTTCATTGAACACTGAAGCTTTCTTT
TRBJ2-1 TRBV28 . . CASRQGNEQFF TGTGCCAGCAGACAGGGAAATGAGCAGTTCTTC
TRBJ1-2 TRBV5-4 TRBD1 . CASSLESDRATGYTF TGTGCCAGCAGCTTGGAATCGGACAGGGCAACAGGGTACACCTTC
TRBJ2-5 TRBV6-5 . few CASSYSQGYPTQYF TGTGCCAGCAGTTACTCCCAGGGGTACCCAACCCAGTACTTC
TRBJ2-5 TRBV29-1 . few CSVEDPRGETQYF TGCAGCGTTGAAGATCCCAGGGGAGAGACCCAGTACTTC
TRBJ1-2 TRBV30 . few CACTPRTGYTF TGTGCCTGCACCCCGAGGACCGGCTACACCTTC
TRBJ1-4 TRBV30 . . CAWSINGVGEKLFF TGTGCCTGGAGTATCAACGGGGTGGGTGAAAAACTGTTTTTT
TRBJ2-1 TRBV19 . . CASSIDRPTSNEQFF TGTGCCAGTAGTATAGATCGCCCGACTAGCAATGAGCAGTTCTTC
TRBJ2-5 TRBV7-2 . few CASSLIRETQYF TGTGCCAGCAGCTTAATACGAGAGACCCAGTACTTC
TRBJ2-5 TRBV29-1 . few CSLYWTVTETQYF TGCAGCTTATACTGGACAGTCACGGAGACCCAGTACTTC
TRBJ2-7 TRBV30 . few CAWSAGDTISYEQYF TGTGCCTGGAGTGCTGGGGACACGATCTCCTACGAGCAGTACTTC
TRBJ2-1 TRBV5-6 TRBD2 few CASSLGGLYNEQFF TGTGCCAGCAGCTTGGGGGGACTATACAATGAGCAGTTCTTC
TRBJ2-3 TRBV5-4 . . CASSLSGTSTDTQYF TGTGCCAGCAGCCTTAGCGGAACTAGCACAGATACGCAGTATTTT
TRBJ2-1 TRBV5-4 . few CASSLVGNNEQFF TGTGCCAGCAGCTTGGTGGGGAACAATGAGCAGTTCTTC
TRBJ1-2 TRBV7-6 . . CASSLAATGLYGYTF TGTGCCAGCAGCTTAGCGGCGACGGGACTCTATGGCTACACCTTC
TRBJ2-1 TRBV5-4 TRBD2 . CASSLGGLARNEQFF TGTGCCAGCAGCTTGGGAGGACTAGCCCGCAATGAGCAGTTCTTC
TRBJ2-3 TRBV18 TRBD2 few CASSPTSGETDTQYF TGTGCCAGCTCACCGACTAGCGGGGAAACAGATACGCAGTATTTT
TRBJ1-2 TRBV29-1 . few CSVEAANYGYTF TGCAGCGTTGAGGCAGCGAACTATGGCTACACCTTC
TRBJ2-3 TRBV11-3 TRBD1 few CASSLGTGSRSDTQYF TGTGCCAGCAGCTTAGGGACAGGGTCGAGGTCCGATACGCAGTATTTT
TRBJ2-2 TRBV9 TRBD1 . CVSSVDREYTGELFF TGTGTCAGCAGCGTAGACAGGGAATACACCGGGGAGCTGTTTTTT
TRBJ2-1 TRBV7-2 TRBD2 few CASSSPRLAGGTYDEQFF TGTGCCAGCAGCTCTCCGAGACTAGCGGGAGGGACTTACGATGAGCAGTTCTTC
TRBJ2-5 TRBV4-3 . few CASSLVGGRGEETQYF TGCGCCAGCAGCCTTGTCGGGGGGCGCGGAGAAGAGACCCAGTACTTC
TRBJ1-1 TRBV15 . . CATSRDPWGEAFF TGTGCCACCAGCAGAGATCCTTGGGGTGAGGCTTTCTTT
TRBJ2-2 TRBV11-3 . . CASSLDPEAGELFF TGTGCCAGCAGCTTAGATCCGGAGGCCGGGGAGCTGTTTTTT
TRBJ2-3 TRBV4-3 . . CASSQDITRSYYTDTQYF TGCGCCAGCAGCCAAGATATAACACGATCCTACTACACAGATACGCAGTATTTT
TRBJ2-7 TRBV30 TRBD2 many CAGKLGTRKAYEQYF TGTGCCGGAAAGCTTGGGACTAGGAAAGCCTACGAGCAGTACTTC
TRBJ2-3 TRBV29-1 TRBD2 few CSVEGGGRPATDTQYF TGCAGCGTTGAAGGAGGCGGGAGGCCCGCCACAGATACGCAGTATTTT
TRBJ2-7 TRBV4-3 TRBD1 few CASSPKPGQSSYEQYF TGCGCCAGCAGCCCAAAACCGGGACAGAGCTCCTACGAGCAGTACTTC
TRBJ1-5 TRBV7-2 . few CASSLGPAIVSQHF TGTGCCAGCAGCTTAGGCCCGGCAATCGTATCCCAGCATTTT
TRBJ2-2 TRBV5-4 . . CASTLSGGELFF TGTGCCAGCACCTTGTCAGGCGGGGAGCTGTTTTTT
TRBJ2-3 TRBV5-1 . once CASSLQEGGTQYF TGCGCCAGCAGCTTGCAGGAAGGGGGTACGCAGTATTTT
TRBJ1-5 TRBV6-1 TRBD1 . CASSAGTGGINQPQHF TGTGCCAGCAGTGCCGGGACAGGGGGTATCAATCAGCCCCAGCATTTT
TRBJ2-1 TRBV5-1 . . CASSFAGLSSYNEQFF TGCGCCAGCAGCTTTGCGGGGCTGAGCTCCTACAATGAGCAGTTCTTC
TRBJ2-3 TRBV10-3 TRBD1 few CAISVGQGTDTQYF TGTGCCATCAGTGTGGGACAGGGAACAGATACGCAGTATTTT
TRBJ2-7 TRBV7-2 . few CASSSTYGASYEQYF TGTGCCAGCAGCTCAACATATGGGGCTTCCTACGAGCAGTACTTC
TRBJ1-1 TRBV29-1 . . CSGTQGTTEAFF TGCAGCGGGACACAGGGTACCACTGAAGCTTTCTTT
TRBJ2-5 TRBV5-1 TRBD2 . CASSPRAGGLETQYF TGCGCCAGCAGCCCCCGGGCGGGAGGGCTTGAGACCCAGTACTTC
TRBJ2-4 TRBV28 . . CASSLLGDLAKNIQYF TGTGCCAGCAGTTTATTAGGGGACCTAGCCAAAAACATTCAGTACTTC
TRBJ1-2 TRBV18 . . CASSPIQGPGYTF TGTGCCAGCTCACCAATCCAGGGGCCTGGCTACACCTTC
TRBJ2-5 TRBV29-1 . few CSVSWGEETQYF TGCAGCGTATCGTGGGGGGAAGAGACCCAGTACTTC
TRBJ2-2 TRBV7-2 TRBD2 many CASRPRGTSGKSGELFF TGTGCCAGCAGACCCCGGGGGACTAGCGGGAAATCCGGGGAGCTGTTTTTT
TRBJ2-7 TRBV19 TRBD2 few CASSRMTSGYEQYF TGTGCCAGTAGTCGCATGACTAGCGGCTACGAGCAGTACTTC